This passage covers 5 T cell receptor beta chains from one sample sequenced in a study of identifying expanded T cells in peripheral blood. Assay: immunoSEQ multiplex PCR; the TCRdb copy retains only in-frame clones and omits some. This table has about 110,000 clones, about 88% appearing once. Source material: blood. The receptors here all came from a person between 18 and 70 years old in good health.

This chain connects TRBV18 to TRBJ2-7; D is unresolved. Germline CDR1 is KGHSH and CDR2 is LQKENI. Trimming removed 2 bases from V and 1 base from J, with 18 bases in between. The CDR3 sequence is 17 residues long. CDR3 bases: TGTGCCAGCTCACCAAGACCGACGTTCGGCGGTTCCTACGAGCAGTACTTC. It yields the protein CASSPRPTFGGSYEQYF. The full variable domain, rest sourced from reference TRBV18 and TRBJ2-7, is NAGVMQNPRHLVRRRGQEARLRCSPMKGHSHVYWYRQLPEEGLKFMVYLQKENIIDESGMPKERFSAEFPKEGPSILRIQQVVRGDSAAYFCASSPRPTFGGSYEQYFGPGTRLTVT.

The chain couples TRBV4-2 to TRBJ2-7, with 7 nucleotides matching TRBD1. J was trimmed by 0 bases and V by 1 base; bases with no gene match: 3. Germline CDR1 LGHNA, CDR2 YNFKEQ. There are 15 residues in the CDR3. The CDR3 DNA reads TGTGCCAGCAGCCAAGTTCCAGGGGGCTCCTACGAGCAGTACTTC. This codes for CASSQVPGGSYEQYF.

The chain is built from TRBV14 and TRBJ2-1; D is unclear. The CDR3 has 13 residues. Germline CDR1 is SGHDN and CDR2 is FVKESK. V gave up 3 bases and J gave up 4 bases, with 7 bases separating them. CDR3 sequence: CASSQSRYNEQFF. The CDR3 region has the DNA TGTGCCAGCAGCCAGAGTCGATACAATGAGCAGTTCTTC.

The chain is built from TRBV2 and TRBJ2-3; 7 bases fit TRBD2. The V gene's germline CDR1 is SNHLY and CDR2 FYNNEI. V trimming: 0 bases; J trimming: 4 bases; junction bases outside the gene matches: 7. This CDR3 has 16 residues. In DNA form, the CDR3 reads TGTGCCAGCAGTGAAGCGCGGATAGCGGGTGCAGATACGCAGTATTTT. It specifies CASSEARIAGADTQYF.

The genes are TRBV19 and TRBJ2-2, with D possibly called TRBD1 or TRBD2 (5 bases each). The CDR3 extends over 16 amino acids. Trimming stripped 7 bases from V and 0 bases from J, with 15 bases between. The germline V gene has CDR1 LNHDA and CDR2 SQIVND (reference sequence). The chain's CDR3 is CASTPVGVTNTGELFF. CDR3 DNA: TGTGCCAGTACCCCCGTGGGGGTAACGAACACCGGGGAGCTGTTTTTT.